Described below is a single TCR beta chain sequence and its context. Its specificity is not known. The junction departs from germline at one end; a sequencing error may be responsible. The data originate from a study of blood T cells in healthy people across ages. A second about 6 to 11 cycle PCR used barcoded and J-beta primers. A single record per CDR3 protein comes from TCRdb applying MiXCR to the 5' RACE reads. Among around 800,000 distinct CDR3 sequences listed, roughly 44% were seen once. General observations from the study: CMV status of donors was not determined, possibly confounding expanded clonotype changes.

CDR1 and CDR2 from the germline V gene are SGHTA and FQGNSA. This CDR3 is 14 amino acids long. The receptor was isolated from a man between 60 and 75 years old in good health. The rearrangement joins TRBV7-2 to TRBJ1-2; the D gene is possibly TRBD1 (5 bases). The sample was blood. CDR3 sequence: CANSVLRGDYGYTF. The CDR3 nucleotides read TGTGCCAACAGCGTATTGAGGGGCGACTATGGCTACACCTTC.